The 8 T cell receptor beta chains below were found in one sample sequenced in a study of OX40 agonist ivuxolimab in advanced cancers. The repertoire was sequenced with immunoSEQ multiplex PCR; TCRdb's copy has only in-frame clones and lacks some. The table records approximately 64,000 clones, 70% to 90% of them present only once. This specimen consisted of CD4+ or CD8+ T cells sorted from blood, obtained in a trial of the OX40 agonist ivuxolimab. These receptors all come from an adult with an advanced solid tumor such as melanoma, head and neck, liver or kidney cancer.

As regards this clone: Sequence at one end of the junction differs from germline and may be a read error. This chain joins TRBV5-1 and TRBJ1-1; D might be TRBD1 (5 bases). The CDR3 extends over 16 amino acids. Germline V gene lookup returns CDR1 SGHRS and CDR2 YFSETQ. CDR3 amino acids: CASSLVGGTVNTEAFF. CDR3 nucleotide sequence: TGTGCCAGCAGCTTGGTTGGAGGGACGGTGAACACTGAAGCTTTCTTT.

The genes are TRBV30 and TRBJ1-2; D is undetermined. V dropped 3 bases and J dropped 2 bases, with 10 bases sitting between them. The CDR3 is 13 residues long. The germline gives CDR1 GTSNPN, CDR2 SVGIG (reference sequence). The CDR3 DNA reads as TGTGCCTGGAGGGCCGGGCCCAACTATGGCTACACCTTC. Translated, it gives CAWRAGPNYGYTF.

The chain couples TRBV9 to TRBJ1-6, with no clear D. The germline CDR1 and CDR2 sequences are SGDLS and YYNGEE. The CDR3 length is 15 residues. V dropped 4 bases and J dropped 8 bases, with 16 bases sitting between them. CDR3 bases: TGTGCCAGCAGCCCCAGGACCGGATTGGATTCACCCCTCCACTTT. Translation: CASSPRTGLDSPLHF. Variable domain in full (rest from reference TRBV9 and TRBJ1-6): DSGVTQTPKHLITATGQRVTLRCSPRSGDLSVYWYQQSLDQGLQFLIQYYNGEERAKGNILERFSAQQFPDLHSELNLSSLELGDSALYFCASSPRTGLDSPLHFGNGTRLTVT.

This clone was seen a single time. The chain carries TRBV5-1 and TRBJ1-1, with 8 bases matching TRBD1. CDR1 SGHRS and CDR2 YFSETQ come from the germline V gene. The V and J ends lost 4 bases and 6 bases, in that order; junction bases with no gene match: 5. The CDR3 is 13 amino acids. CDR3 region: CASSQQGVSEAFF. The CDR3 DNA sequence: TGCGCCAGCAGCCAACAGGGGGTTTCTGAAGCTTTCTTT.

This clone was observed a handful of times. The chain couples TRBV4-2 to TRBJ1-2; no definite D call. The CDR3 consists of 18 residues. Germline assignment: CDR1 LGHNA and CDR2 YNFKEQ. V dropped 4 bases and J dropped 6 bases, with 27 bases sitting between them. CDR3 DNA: TGTGCCAGCAGCCCCCGAATCGGGGTCACGGCTATCGAAGATGGCTACACCTTC. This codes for CASSPRIGVTAIEDGYTF.

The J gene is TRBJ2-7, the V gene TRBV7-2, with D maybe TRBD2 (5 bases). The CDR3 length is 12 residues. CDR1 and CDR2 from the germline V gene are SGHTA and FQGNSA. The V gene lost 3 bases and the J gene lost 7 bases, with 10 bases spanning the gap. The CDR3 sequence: CASSLRSGEQYF. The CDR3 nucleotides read TGTGCCAGCAGCTTGCGGTCGGGGGAGCAGTACTTC.

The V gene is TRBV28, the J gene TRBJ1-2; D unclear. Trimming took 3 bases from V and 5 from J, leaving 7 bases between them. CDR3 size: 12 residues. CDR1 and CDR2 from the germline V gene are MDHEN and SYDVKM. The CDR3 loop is CASSLVRYGYTF. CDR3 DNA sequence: TGTGCCAGCAGTTTGGTTCGGTATGGCTACACCTTC.

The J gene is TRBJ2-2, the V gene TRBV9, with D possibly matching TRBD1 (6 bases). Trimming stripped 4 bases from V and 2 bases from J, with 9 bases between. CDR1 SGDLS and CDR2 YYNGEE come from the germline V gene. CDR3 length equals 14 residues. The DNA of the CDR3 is TGTGCCAGCAGCAAGGGACACAACACCGGGGAGCTGTTTTTT. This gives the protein CASSKGHNTGELFF.